Reported below is one T cell receptor (beta chain). Its antigen is not identified. This CDR3 region has 14 residues. The germline V gene encodes CDR1 SGHTA and CDR2 FQGNSA. With 0 bases removed from V and 3 bases from J, the gap between germline ends came to 8 bases. This specimen comes from a study of blood T cell dynamics during melanoma immunotherapy. Study context: Patients with metastatic melanoma got pembrolizumab or nivolumab-ipilimumab as first-line care.

The time point was: week 3, after first cycle of checkpoint inhibitor. Prior systemic cancer therapy, immunosuppressant use and other active malignancies excluded patients. Whole-study results and caveats: Whether repertoire-driving clones were melanoma-specific could not be determined.

The data were produced by immunoSEQ multiplex PCR, yet TCRdb's version contains in-frame clones alone and is incomplete. The sample shows about 5,600 clones, about 80% of them seen only once. The receptor comes from a human donor with melanoma. Some clones in this sample may be carry-over from other donors' samples. The sample was blood, taken from a patient treated with checkpoint blockade. The rearrangement uses TRBV7-2 and TRBJ1-1; D gene uncertain. The CDR3 DNA sequence: TGTGCCAGCAGCTTAGCGGCAAGGGACACTGAAGCTTTCTTT. This codes for CASSLAARDTEAFF.